A single T cell receptor beta chain is shown here with its context. Original handling: For nucleated cells, counts were estimated from reference gene primer amplification. Assay used: immunoSEQ multiplex PCR; TCRdb lists only in-frame clones, some missing. Clonal size and the V and J genes are those of that table, whereas D and trimming came from the DNA. This sample has roughly 120,000 clones, with about 92% found just once. The record originates from a study of blood T cell repertoires in COVID-19. The V and J ends lost 6 bases and 3 bases respectively, with 15 bases between them. The CDR3 runs to 14 residues. Germline CDR1 LGHNT, CDR2 FRNRAP.

The V gene is TRBV12-5, the J gene TRBJ2-7; maybe TRBD1 (7 bases). The sample consisted of peripheral blood. The clonotype originates from a man aged 50 to 60 with active COVID-19. The DNA of the CDR3 is TGTGCTAGTGGCCAGACAGGGACTGGCTACGAGCAGTACGTC. Residues: CASGQTGTGYEQYV.